This T cell receptor (beta chain) appears in the sequencing data of a study of blood T cells in healthy people across ages. In regard to this clonotype: The junction and the germline gene differ at one end; a read error may be behind it.

A second about 6 to 12 cycle PCR used barcoded and J-beta primers. Each single sample gave us at least 2.5 million CDR3-containing paired-end reads. MiXCR, run by TCRdb on the 5' RACE reads, gives a single entry per CDR3 protein. The sample lists roughly 1.5 million distinct CDR3 sequences, 35% to 45% seen once, with approximately 4.1% in the top ten. The sample was blood. This receptor was taken from a woman aged 18 to 35 in good health.

Here the CDR3 DNA reads TGTGCCAGAAGCTTCCCATCGACTGAAGCTTTCTTT. This gives the protein CARSFPSTEAFF. The rearrangement links TRBV7-2 to TRBJ1-1; D is ambiguous. The CDR3 covers 12 residues. Germline CDR1 and CDR2: SGHTA and FQGNSA.